The 18 T cell receptor beta chains below were found in one sample sequenced in a study of blood T cell repertoires in COVID-19. Clones were sequenced by immunoSEQ multiplex PCR, and TCRdb holds only the in-frame ones, with some missing. The data contain 180,000 or so clones, around 82% of them singletons. What was sequenced was peripheral blood. These receptors were obtained from a woman older than 75 with acute or convalescent COVID-19.

V gene TRBV2 combines with J gene TRBJ1-5, with D possibly matching TRBD1 (5 bases). Germline loops: CDR1 SNHLY, CDR2 FYNNEI. The CDR3 covers 15 residues. Between the trimmed V and J ends, which lost 2 bases and 1 base, there was a span of 9 bases. CDR3 nucleotide sequence: TGTGCCAGCAGTGAACAGGGAACCAGCAATCAGCCCCAGCATTTT. Amino acid sequence: CASSEQGTSNQPQHF.

The chain joins TRBV7-2 to TRBJ2-2; 8 bases map to TRBD2. Trimming at V came to 5 bases and at J to 6 bases, leaving 20 bases not matched to a gene. Germline-derived CDR1 and CDR2 are SGHTA and FQGNSA. The CDR3 loop spans 19 amino acids. The CDR3 DNA is TGTGCCAGCAGCCCCTCCTCTGGACTAGCTGCGTCAGGCGCCGGGGAGCTGTTTTTT. Protein: CASSPSSGLAASGAGELFF.

V and J are TRBV6-5 and TRBJ2-7; 12 bases line up with TRBD2. Unmatched junction bases numbered 4, after V lost 5 bases and J lost 2 bases. This CDR3 comprises 15 residues. Germline V CDR1 and CDR2: MNHEY, SVGAGI. This CDR3 is CASSRTSGGTYEQYF. The CDR3 coding sequence is TGTGCCAGCAGTCGCACTAGCGGGGGGACCTACGAGCAGTACTTC.

The V call is TRBV6-6, the J call TRBJ2-5; D is perhaps TRBD2 (5 bases). CDR3 size: 15 residues. CDR1 is MNHNY, CDR2 SVGAGI, per germline (reference sequence). Trimming took 8 bases from V and 6 from J, leaving 22 bases between them. The CDR3 DNA is TGTGCCAGCTCACTCGGACCGAACGAGGGAAAGACCCAGTACTTC. This encodes CASSLGPNEGKTQYF.

The count of this clone is one. J is TRBJ1-1 and V is TRBV15; 7 positions match TRBD1. From germline, CDR1 is LNHNV and CDR2 YYDKDF (reference sequence). Losses at the gene ends were 3 bases for V and 5 bases for J; bases not matched to a gene: 9. CDR3 length equals 15 residues. In nucleotides, the CDR3 is TGTGCCACCAGCAGTACGACAGGGTTGGGGACTGAAGCTTTCTTT. Translated: CATSSTTGLGTEAFF.

The J gene is TRBJ2-7, the V gene TRBV2; the D gene is possibly TRBD2 (6 bases). Germline-derived CDR1 and CDR2 are SNHLY and FYNNEI. V shed 5 bases and J shed 0 bases, with 17 bases lying between them. This CDR3 contains 16 residues. As DNA, the CDR3 is TGTGCCAGCAGTCGTACCCTAGCGAGACCCTCCTACGAGCAGTACTTC. Encoded protein: CASSRTLARPSYEQYF.

The V call is TRBV18, the J call TRBJ1-4, with D tentatively TRBD1 (5 bases). The CDR3 loop spans 16 amino acids. V was pared by 4 bases and J by 4 bases, with 16 bases between. The germline V gene has CDR1 KGHSH and CDR2 LQKENI. CDR3 protein: CASSRGRGGDNEKLFF. The DNA for the CDR3 is TGTGCCAGCTCACGCGGGCGCGGAGGGGATAATGAAAAACTGTTTTTT.

The genes are TRBV7-2 and TRBJ2-2; possible D gene TRBD1, 5 bases. The CDR3 runs to 15 residues. V was trimmed by 2 bases and J by 10 bases, leaving 17 bases between them. Per the germline V gene, CDR1 is SGHTA and CDR2 is FQGNSA. CDR3 sequence reads: CASSLNQGGTAELFF. The CDR3 DNA reads as TGTGCCAGCAGCTTAAACCAGGGCGGTACAGCGGAGCTGTTTTTT.

The rearrangement joins TRBV19 to TRBJ2-2; D is uncertain. The germline V and J ends were trimmed by 5 bases and 6 bases, with 13 bases remaining between them. There are 14 residues in the CDR3. The germline gives CDR1 LNHDA, CDR2 SQIVND (reference sequence). The chain's CDR3 is CASSLRRLAGELFF. CDR3 sequence (DNA): TGTGCCAGTAGTCTCCGAAGGCTAGCCGGGGAGCTGTTTTTT.

The chain recombines TRBV5-6 with TRBJ2-3; a weak D match, TRBD2 (6 bases). The V gene's germline CDR1 is SGHDT and CDR2 YYEEEE. Trimming shortened V by 2 bases and J by 11 bases, and 15 bases separated the two germline ends. The length of the CDR3 is 13 residues. CDR3 residues: CASSLGRAGGQYF. CDR3 nucleotides: TGTGCCAGCAGCTTAGGACGAGCCGGGGGGCAGTATTTT.

This clone was seen only once. This chain links TRBV9 with TRBJ2-1; D is undetermined. V was trimmed by 3 bases and J by 3 bases, leaving 16 bases between them. The V gene's germline CDR1 is SGDLS and CDR2 YYNGEE. The length of the CDR3 is 16 residues. The CDR3 DNA follows: TGTGCCAGCAGCGGGAGTCGGGTCTCCTTCTACAATGAGCAGTTCTTC. This gives the protein CASSGSRVSFYNEQFF.

The rearrangement uses TRBV18 and TRBJ1-5; unclear D gene. From germline, CDR1 is KGHSH and CDR2 LQKENI. The germline V and J ends were trimmed by 4 bases and 3 bases, with 13 bases remaining between them. The CDR3 covers 15 residues. The CDR3 region has the DNA TGTGCCAGCTCACATGACCGGGGAGCCAATCAGCCCCAGCATTTT. Protein sequence: CASSHDRGANQPQHF.

In this sample, this clone turned up a few times. The chain carries TRBV2 and TRBJ2-5, with TRBD2 matching over 10 bases. Trimming removed 5 bases from V and 2 bases from J; junction bases left unmatched: 5. The germline gives CDR1 SNHLY, CDR2 FYNNEI. The CDR3 consists of 15 residues. The CDR3 nucleotides are TGTGCCAGCAGTCGACTAGCGGGCGGGCAAGAGACCCAGTACTTC. Residues: CASSRLAGGQETQYF.

CDR3 sequence: CASSFQGNGYTF. CDR3 sequence (DNA): TGTGCCAGCAGTTTCCAGGGGAATGGCTACACCTTC. The rearrangement joins TRBV6-5 to TRBJ1-2; D perhaps matches TRBD1 (6 bases). CDR3 length: 12 amino acids. CDR1 and CDR2 from the germline V gene are MNHEY and SVGAGI. V lost 4 bases and J lost 6, with 9 bases in between.

The V call is TRBV6-6, the J call TRBJ1-3, with TRBD1 identical over 7 bases. Germline V gene data show CDR1 as MNHNY and CDR2 as SVGAGI (reference sequence). V was pared by 5 bases and J by 0 bases, with 10 bases of the junction left unmatched. There are 17 residues in the CDR3. This chain's CDR3 is CASSPGTGVFSGNTIYF. CDR3 nucleotides: TGTGCCAGCAGTCCCGGTACAGGGGTCTTCTCTGGAAACACCATATATTTT.

CDR3 residues: CASSIEQGLYNEQFF. CDR3 in DNA: TGTGCCAGTAGTATAGAACAGGGGCTGTACAATGAGCAGTTCTTC. The chain links TRBV19 to TRBJ2-1; 7 bases fit TRBD1. Germline CDR1 LNHDA, CDR2 SQIVND (reference sequence). This CDR3 is built from 15 residues. V trimming: 0 bases; J trimming: 4 bases; junction bases outside the gene matches: 3. The whole variable domain, remainder taken from reference TRBV19 and TRBJ2-1, is DGGITQSPKYLFRKEGQNVTLSCEQNLNHDAMYWYRQDPGQGLRLIYYSQIVNDFQKGDIAEGYSVSREKKESFPLTVTSAQKNPTAFYLCASSIEQGLYNEQFFGPGTRLTVL.

V is TRBV29-1 and J is TRBJ2-1, with TRBD1 matching over 8 bases. The CDR3 is made up of 12 amino acids. The trim removed 7 bases at V and 6 bases at J, leaving 5 bases unmatched. Germline lookup yields CDR1 SQVTM and CDR2 ANQGSEA. The CDR3 DNA reads as TGCAGCGACGCGGACAGGGCCAATGAGCAGTTCTTC. As protein: CSDADRANEQFF.

CDR3 coding DNA: TGTGCCAGCAGACCTATACGGGAAAGGGAGACCCAGTACTTC. It encodes CASRPIRERETQYF. The chain couples TRBV7-9 to TRBJ2-5; D is possibly TRBD2 (5 bases). This CDR3 has 14 residues. Trimming removed 6 bases at V and 5 bases at J, with 16 bases between. The germline gives CDR1 SEHNR, CDR2 FQNEAQ (reference sequence).